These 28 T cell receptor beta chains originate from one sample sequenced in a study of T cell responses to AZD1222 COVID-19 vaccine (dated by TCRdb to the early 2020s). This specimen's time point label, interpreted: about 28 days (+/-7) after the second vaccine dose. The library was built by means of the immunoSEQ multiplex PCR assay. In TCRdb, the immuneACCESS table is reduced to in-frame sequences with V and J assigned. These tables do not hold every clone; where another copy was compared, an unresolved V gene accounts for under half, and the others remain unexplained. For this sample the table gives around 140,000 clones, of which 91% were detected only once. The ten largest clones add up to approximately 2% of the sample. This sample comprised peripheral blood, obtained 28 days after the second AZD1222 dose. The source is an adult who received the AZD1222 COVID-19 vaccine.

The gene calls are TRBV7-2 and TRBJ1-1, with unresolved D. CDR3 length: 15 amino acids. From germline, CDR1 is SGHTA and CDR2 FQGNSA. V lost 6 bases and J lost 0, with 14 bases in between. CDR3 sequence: CASSSSIGMNTEAFF. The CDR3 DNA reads TGTGCCAGCAGTTCCTCAATAGGGATGAACACTGAAGCTTTCTTT.

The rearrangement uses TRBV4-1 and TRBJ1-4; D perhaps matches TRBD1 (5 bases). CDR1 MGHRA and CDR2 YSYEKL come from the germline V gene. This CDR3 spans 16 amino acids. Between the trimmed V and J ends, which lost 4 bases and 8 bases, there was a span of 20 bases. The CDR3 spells CASSPRGTLGEEKLFF. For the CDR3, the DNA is TGCGCCAGCAGCCCTCGCGGGACCCTTGGGGAGGAAAAACTGTTTTTT.

CDR3 nucleotides: TGCAGTGCTAGTCGAGTCGGCGGGGTAGAAATGGAGACCCAGTACTTC. This translates into CSASRVGGVEMETQYF. This rearrangement joins TRBV20-1 to TRBJ2-5; weak D call: TRBD2 (6 bases). The CDR3 has 16 amino acids. From germline, CDR1 is DFQATT and CDR2 SNEGSKA (reference sequence). Trimming stripped 3 bases from V and 5 bases from J, with 22 bases between.

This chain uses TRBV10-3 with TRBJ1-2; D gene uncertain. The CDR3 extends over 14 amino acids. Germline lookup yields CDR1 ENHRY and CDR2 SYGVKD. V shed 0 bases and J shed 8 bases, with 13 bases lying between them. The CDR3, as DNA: TGTGCCATCAGTGAGTCTGTCGCTCCAAGAGGCTACACCTTC. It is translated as CAISESVAPRGYTF.

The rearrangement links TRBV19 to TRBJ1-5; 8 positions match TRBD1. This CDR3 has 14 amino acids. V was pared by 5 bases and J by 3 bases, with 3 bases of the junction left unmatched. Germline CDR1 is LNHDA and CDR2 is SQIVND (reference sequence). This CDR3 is CASSRGQDNQPQHF. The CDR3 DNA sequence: TGTGCCAGTAGTCGGGGACAGGACAATCAGCCCCAGCATTTT.

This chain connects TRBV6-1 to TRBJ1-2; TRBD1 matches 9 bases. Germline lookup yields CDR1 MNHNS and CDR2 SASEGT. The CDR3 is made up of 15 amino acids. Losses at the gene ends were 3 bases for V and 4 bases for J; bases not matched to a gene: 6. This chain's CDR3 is CASSDTGGRAYGYTF. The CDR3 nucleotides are TGTGCCAGCAGTGATACAGGGGGCCGGGCCTATGGCTACACCTTC.

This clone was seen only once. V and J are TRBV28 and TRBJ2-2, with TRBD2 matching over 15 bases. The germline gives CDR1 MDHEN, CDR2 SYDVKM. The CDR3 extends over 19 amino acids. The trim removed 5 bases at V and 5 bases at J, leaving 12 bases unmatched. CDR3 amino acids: CASSAYPHGLAGGTGELFF. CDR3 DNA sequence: TGTGCCAGCAGTGCTTACCCCCACGGACTAGCGGGAGGGACCGGGGAGCTGTTTTTT. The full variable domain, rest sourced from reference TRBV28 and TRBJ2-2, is DVKVTQSSRYLVKRTGEKVFLECVQDMDHENMFWYRQDPGLGLRLIYFSYDVKMKEKGDIPEGYSVSREKKERFSLILESASTNQTSMYLCASSAYPHGLAGGTGELFFGEGSRLTVL.

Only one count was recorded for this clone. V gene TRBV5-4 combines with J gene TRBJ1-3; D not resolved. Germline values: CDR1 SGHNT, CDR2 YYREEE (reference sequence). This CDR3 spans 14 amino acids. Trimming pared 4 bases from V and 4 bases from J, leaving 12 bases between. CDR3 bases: TGTGCCAGCAGCCGAGCTCCGCCAGGAAACACCATATATTTT. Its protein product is CASSRAPPGNTIYF. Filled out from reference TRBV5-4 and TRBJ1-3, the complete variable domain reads ETGVTQSPTHLIKTRGQQVTLRCSSQSGHNTVSWYQQALGQGPQFIFQYYREEENGRGNFPPRFSGLQFPNYSSELNVNALELDDSALYLCASSRAPPGNTIYFGEGSWLTVV.

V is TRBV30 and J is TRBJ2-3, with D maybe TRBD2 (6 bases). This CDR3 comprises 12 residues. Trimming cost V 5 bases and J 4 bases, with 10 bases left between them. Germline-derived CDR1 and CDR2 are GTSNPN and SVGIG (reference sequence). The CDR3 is CAWGGPADTQYF. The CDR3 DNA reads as TGTGCCTGGGGAGGGCCGGCAGATACGCAGTATTTT.

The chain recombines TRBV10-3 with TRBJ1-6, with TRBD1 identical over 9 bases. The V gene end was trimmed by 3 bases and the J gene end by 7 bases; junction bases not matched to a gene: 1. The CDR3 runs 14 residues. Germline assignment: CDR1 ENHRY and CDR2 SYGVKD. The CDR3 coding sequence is TGTGCCATCAGTGAAGGGACAGGGAATTCACCCCTCCACTTT. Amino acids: CAISEGTGNSPLHF.

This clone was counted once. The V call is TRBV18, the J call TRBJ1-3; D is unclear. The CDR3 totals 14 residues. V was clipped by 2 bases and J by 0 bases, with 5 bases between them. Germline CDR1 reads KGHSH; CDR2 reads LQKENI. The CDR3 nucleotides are TGTGCCAGCTCACCAGGGCTCTCTGGAAACACCATATATTTT. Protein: CASSPGLSGNTIYF. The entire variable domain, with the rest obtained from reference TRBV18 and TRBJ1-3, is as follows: NAGVMQNPRHLVRRRGQEARLRCSPMKGHSHVYWYRQLPEEGLKFMVYLQKENIIDESGMPKERFSAEFPKEGPSILRIQQVVRGDSAAYFCASSPGLSGNTIYFGEGSWLTVV.

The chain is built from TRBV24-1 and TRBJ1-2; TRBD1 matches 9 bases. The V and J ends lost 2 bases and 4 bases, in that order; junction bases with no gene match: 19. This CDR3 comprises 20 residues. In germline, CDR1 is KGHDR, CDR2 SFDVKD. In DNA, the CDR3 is TGTGCCACCAGTGATTGGGGACAAGCTCACCGGGACAGGGAGTTCTATGGCTACACCTTC. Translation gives CATSDWGQAHRDREFYGYTF.

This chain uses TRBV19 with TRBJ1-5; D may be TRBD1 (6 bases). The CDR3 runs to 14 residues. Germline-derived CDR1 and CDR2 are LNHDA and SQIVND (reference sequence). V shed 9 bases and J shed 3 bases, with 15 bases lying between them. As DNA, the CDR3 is TGTGCCAGCCGAGGGGGGGAATACAATCAGCCCCAGCATTTT. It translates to CASRGGEYNQPQHF.

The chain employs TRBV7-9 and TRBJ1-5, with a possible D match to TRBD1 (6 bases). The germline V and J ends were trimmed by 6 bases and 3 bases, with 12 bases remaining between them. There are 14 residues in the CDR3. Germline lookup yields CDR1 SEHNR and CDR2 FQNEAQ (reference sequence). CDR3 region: CASSRGQYNQPQHF. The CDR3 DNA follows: TGTGCCAGCAGTCGAGGACAGTACAATCAGCCCCAGCATTTT. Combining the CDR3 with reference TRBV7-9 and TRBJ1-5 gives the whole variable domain DTGVSQNPRHKITKRGQNVTFRCDPISEHNRLYWYRQTLGQGPEFLTYFQNEAQLEKSRLLSDRFSAERPKGSFSTLEIQRTEQGDSAMYLCASSRGQYNQPQHFGDGTRLSIL.

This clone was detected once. The DNA of the CDR3 is TGCGCCAGCAGCTTGGCCGACAGGGAGGCAGATACGCAGTATTTT. This encodes CASSLADREADTQYF. The J gene is TRBJ2-3, the V gene TRBV5-1, with D possibly matching TRBD1 (7 bases). The CDR3 contains 15 residues. The germline V and J ends were trimmed by 0 bases and 4 bases, with 12 bases remaining between them. The germline V gene has CDR1 SGHRS and CDR2 YFSETQ.

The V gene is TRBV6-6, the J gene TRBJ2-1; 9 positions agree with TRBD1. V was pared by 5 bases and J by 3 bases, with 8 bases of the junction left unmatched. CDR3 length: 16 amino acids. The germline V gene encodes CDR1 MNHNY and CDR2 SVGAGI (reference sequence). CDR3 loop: CASSPGTGRYYNEQFF. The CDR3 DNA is TGTGCCAGCAGTCCAGGGACAGGGAGATACTACAATGAGCAGTTCTTC.

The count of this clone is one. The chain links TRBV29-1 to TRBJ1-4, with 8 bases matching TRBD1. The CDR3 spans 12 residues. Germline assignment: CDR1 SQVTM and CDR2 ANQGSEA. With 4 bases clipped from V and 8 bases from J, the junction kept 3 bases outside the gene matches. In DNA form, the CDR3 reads TGCAGCGTTGGGACAGGGAACGAAAAACTGTTTTTT. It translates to CSVGTGNEKLFF.

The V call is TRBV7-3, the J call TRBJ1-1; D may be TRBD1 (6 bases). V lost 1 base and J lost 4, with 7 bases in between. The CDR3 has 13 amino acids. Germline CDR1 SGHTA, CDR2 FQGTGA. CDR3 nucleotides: TGTGCCAGCAGCTTAAACAGGGTCACTGAAGCTTTCTTT. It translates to CASSLNRVTEAFF.

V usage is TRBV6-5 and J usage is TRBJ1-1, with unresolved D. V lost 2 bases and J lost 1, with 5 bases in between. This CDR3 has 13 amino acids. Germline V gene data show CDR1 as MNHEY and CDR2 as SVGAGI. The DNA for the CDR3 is TGTGCCAGCAGTTACGAGCGGAACACTGAAGCTTTCTTT. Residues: CASSYERNTEAFF.

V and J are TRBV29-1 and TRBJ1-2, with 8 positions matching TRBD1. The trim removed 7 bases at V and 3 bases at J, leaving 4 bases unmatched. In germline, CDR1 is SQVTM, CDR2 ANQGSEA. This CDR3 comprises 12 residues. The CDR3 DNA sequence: TGCAGCGCCGCGACAGGGGACTATGGCTACACCTTC. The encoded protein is CSAATGDYGYTF.

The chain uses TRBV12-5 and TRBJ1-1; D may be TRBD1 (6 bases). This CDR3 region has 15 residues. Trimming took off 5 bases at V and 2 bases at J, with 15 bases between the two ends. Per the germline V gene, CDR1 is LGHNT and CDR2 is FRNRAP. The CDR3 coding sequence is TGTGCTAGTGGTCCCCTCGGGGGGCACAACACTGAAGCTTTCTTT. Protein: CASGPLGGHNTEAFF.

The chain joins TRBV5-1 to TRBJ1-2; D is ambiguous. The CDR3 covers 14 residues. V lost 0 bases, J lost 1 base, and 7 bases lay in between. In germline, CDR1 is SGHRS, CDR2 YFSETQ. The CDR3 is CASSLGALNYGYTF. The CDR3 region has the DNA TGCGCCAGCAGCTTGGGTGCCCTTAACTATGGCTACACCTTC.

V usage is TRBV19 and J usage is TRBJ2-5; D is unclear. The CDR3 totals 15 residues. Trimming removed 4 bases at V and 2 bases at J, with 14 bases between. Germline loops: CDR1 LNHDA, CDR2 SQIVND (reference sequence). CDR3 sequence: CASSKIMGIQETQYF. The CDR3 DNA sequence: TGTGCCAGTAGTAAGATTATGGGGATTCAAGAGACCCAGTACTTC.

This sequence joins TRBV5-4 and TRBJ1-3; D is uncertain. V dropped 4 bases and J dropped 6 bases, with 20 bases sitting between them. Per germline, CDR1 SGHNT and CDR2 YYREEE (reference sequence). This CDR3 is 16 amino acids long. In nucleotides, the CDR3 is TGTGCCAGCAGCGTACAAGGCCCTCGGATTGAAAACACCATATATTTT. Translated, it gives CASSVQGPRIENTIYF.

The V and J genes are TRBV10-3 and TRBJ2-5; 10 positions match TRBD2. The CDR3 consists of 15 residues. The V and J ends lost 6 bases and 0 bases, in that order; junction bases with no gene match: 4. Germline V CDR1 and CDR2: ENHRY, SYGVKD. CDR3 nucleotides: TGTGCCATCAGGGATAGCGGGAGGTACCAAGAGACCCAGTACTTC. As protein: CAIRDSGRYQETQYF.

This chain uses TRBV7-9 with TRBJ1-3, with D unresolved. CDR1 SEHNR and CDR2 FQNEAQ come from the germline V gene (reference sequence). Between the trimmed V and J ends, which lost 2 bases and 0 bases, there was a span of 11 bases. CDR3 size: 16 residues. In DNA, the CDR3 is TGTGCCAGCAGCTTATTCGGGTCGAGCTCTGGAAACACCATATATTTT. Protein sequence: CASSLFGSSSGNTIYF.

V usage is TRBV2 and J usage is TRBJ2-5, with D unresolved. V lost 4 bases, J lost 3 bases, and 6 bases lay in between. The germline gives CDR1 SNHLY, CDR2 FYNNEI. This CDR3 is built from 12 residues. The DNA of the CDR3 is TGTGCCAGCAGTGGGGAAGAAGAGACCCAGTACTTC. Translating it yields CASSGEEETQYF.

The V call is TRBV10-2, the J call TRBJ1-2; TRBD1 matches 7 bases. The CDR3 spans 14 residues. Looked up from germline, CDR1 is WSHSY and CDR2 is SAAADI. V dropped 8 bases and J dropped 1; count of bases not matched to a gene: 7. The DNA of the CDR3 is TGCGCCAGCTCAGGGACAGTAGTTAACTATGGCTACACCTTC. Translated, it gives CASSGTVVNYGYTF.